The next 15 T cell receptor beta chains were all read from a single sample in a study of T cells expressing NK-cell markers. TCRdb re-called the 5' RACE reads and gives one entry per CDR3 protein, without DNA. The ten top clones account for 3% to 4.5%, within a sample of around 550,000 distinct CDR3 sequences. What was sequenced was blood T cells: a sorted CD56 or NKG2C T cell subset, CD4+ or CD8+ T cells, or bulk PBMC T cells (not recorded which). The receptors stem from a man aged 18 to 29 in good health.

The V and J genes are TRBV7-2 and TRBJ2-3; TCRdb picks TRBD1, but there is no DNA to check that call. CDR3 size: 17 residues. In germline, CDR1 is SGHTA, CDR2 FQGNSA. CDR3 residues: CASSPYPLRKATDTQYF.

The chain couples TRBV29-1 to TRBJ2-3; the TCRdb D gene call, TRBD2, has no DNA to confirm it. This CDR3 has 15 residues. Germline CDR1 SQVTM, CDR2 ANQGSEA. CDR3 sequence reads: CSVERTSGGADTQYF.

The V gene is TRBV5-1, the J gene TRBJ2-1; TCRdb gives TRBD1 as the D gene, but with no DNA this cannot be confirmed. The germline gives CDR1 SGHRS, CDR2 YFSETQ. The CDR3 is made up of 16 amino acids. The CDR3 region is CASSLLGQISYNEQFF.

The gene calls are TRBV15 and TRBJ1-2; TCRdb returns TRBD1, unconfirmable since there is no DNA. The CDR3 totals 14 residues. From germline, CDR1 is LNHNV and CDR2 YYDKDF (reference sequence). Here the CDR3 reads CATSRDRQGGKYTF. Together with reference TRBV15 and TRBJ1-2, the CDR3 gives the full variable domain: DAMVIQNPRYQVTQFGKPVTLSCSQTLNHNVMYWYQQKSSQAPKLLFHYYDKDFNNEADTPDNFQSRRPNTSFCFLDIRSPGLGDTAMYLCATSRDRQGGKYTFGSGTRLTVV.

This chain links TRBV29-1 with TRBJ2-3. Per germline, CDR1 SQVTM and CDR2 ANQGSEA. There are 13 residues in the CDR3. The CDR3 is CSVVRGGTDTQYF.

This chain links TRBV20-1 with TRBJ2-2; the D call of TRBD1 rests on TCRdb alone, since no DNA is present to check it. CDR3 size: 16 residues. Per germline, CDR1 DFQATT and CDR2 SNEGSKA (reference sequence). This CDR3 is CSARVLGTGLVGELFF.

The chain is built from TRBV21-1 and TRBJ2-1. TRBV21-1 is a pseudogene locus. The CDR3 length is 13 residues. Here the CDR3 reads CASRLRCSDEQFF.

The V call is TRBV5-1, the J call TRBJ1-2; TCRdb's D call, TRBD1, is unchecked because there is no DNA. CDR1 SGHRS and CDR2 YFSETQ come from the germline V gene. The CDR3 totals 15 residues. CDR3 region: CASSLVPVDSYGYTF.

The chain couples TRBV21-1 to TRBJ2-1. TRBV21-1 is recorded as a pseudogene. This CDR3 contains 17 residues. CDR3 sequence: CASSKFFNKSPYNEQFF.

The chain joins TRBV5-5 to TRBJ1-1; TCRdb proposes TRBD1, but this gene call is untestable without DNA. The CDR3 is 16 residues long. Looked up from germline, CDR1 is SGHKS and CDR2 is YYEKEE (reference sequence). CDR3 in amino acids: CASSSVAWGAFTEAFF.

The V gene is TRBV12-3 or TRBV12-4, the J gene TRBJ1-2. The CDR3 extends over 14 amino acids. This CDR3 is CASRSTGLFDGYTF.

The chain joins TRBV12-3 or TRBV12-4 to TRBJ2-7; there is no DNA to check the TCRdb D call of TRBD1. The CDR3 contains 15 residues. The CDR3: CASSLEATGWGEQYF.

The chain uses TRBV5-1 and TRBJ2-1; TCRdb outputs TRBD1, but without DNA this stays unchecked. The CDR3 covers 13 residues. Germline loops: CDR1 SGHRS, CDR2 YFSETQ. CDR3 residues: CASRRGGSYEQFF. Full variable domain (outside the CDR3, taken from reference TRBV5-1 and TRBJ2-1): KAGVTQTPRYLIKTRGQQVTLSCSPISGHRSVSWYQQTPGQGLQFLFEYFSETQRNKGNFPGRFSGRQFSNSRSEMNVSTLELGDSALYLCASRRGGSYEQFFGPGTRLTVL.

The gene calls are TRBV27 and TRBJ2-1; TCRdb picks TRBD1, but there is no DNA to check that call. The CDR3 has 15 amino acids. CDR1 is MNHEY and CDR2 is SMNVEV in the germline V gene (reference sequence). CDR3 in amino acids: CASSTRDSSYNEQFF.

V is TRBV2 and J is TRBJ1-2; without DNA, the TCRdb call of TRBD1 cannot be checked. This CDR3 has 14 amino acids. From germline, CDR1 is SNHLY and CDR2 FYNNEI. CDR3 sequence: CASRMGRINYGYTF. Looking up the rest from reference TRBV2 and TRBJ1-2 gives the full variable domain: EPEVTQTPSHQVTQMGQEVILRCVPISNHLYFYWYRQILGQKVEFLVSFYNNEISEKSEIFDDQFSVERPDGSNFTLKIRSTKLEDSAMYFCASRMGRINYGYTFGSGTRLTVV.